Presented here are 23 T cell receptor beta chains from one specimen sequenced in a study of blood T cell repertoires in COVID-19. Some clones are missing from TCRdb's copy, which holds only in-frame ones; the method was immunoSEQ multiplex PCR. Of a few hundred thousand clones detected, more than 85% appear once; the ten largest clones hold 1.5% to 2%. Material for sequencing was PBMCs or T cells enriched from blood (not recorded which). These receptors originate from a woman between 45 and 65 years old who had recovered from COVID-19.

The rearrangement links TRBV28 to TRBJ1-6; weak D call: TRBD1 (5 bases). CDR3 length: 14 residues. Trimming took off 6 bases at V and 14 bases at J, with 20 bases between the two ends. The germline V gene encodes CDR1 MDHEN and CDR2 SYDVKM. The CDR3 coding sequence is TGTGCCAGCAGCCAAAAACAGGTACCCAAGGCCCTCCACTTT. Encoded protein: CASSQKQVPKALHF.

The chain couples TRBV19 to TRBJ1-1, with D possibly matching TRBD1 (5 bases). CDR3 length: 13 amino acids. Trimming stripped 9 bases from V and 7 bases from J, with 18 bases between. Germline CDR1 and CDR2: LNHDA and SQIVND (reference sequence). The CDR3 loop reads CASLRDLPFEAFF. The CDR3 DNA is TGTGCCAGCCTACGGGACTTACCTTTTGAAGCTTTCTTT.

The chain links TRBV11-2 to TRBJ2-1; TRBD1 agrees at 7 bases. With V trimmed by 5 bases and J by 5 bases, 9 bases remained unmatched. This CDR3 region has 15 residues. Germline V CDR1 and CDR2: SGHAT, FQNNGV. The CDR3 loop is CASSPGTANNNEQFF. The CDR3 bases are TGTGCCAGCAGCCCGGGGACAGCCAATAACAATGAGCAGTTCTTC.

The chain is built from TRBV30 and TRBJ2-3; D is unclear. The CDR3 runs 15 residues. V was shortened by 3 bases and J by 0 bases, with 13 bases between the two germline ends. Germline CDR1 reads GTSNPN; CDR2 reads SVGIG (reference sequence). The CDR3 here is CAWRSSASSTDTQYF. DNA for the CDR3: TGTGCCTGGAGGAGCAGCGCGTCTAGCACAGATACGCAGTATTTT.

The rearrangement joins TRBV28 to TRBJ2-1; a possible D gene is TRBD2 (6 bases). The germline CDR1 and CDR2 sequences are MDHEN and SYDVKM. The ends were cut back, 6 bases at V and 6 bases at J, with 9 bases in the middle. The CDR3 has 12 amino acids. This CDR3 is CASRVSGNEQFF. The CDR3 region has the DNA TGTGCCAGCAGGGTTAGCGGCAATGAGCAGTTCTTC.

This clone has a single count. J is TRBJ1-2 and V is TRBV5-6, with 9 bases aligning to TRBD1. Germline CDR1 is SGHDT and CDR2 is YYEEEE. V was pared by 3 bases and J by 6 bases, with 12 bases of the junction left unmatched. The CDR3 is made up of 16 amino acids. This CDR3 reads CASSSRRTGAKDGYTF. The CDR3 nucleotides are TGTGCCAGCAGCTCCCGGAGGACAGGGGCGAAGGATGGCTACACCTTC.

This clone showed up just a few times. This same CDR3 is encoded by further DNA sequences in the sample. V is TRBV5-1 and J is TRBJ1-2; D unresolved. The germline V and J ends were trimmed by 0 bases and 4 bases, with 10 bases remaining between them. The CDR3 is 14 residues long. Looked up from germline, CDR1 is SGHRS and CDR2 is YFSETQ. The CDR3 DNA reads as TGCGCCAGCAGCTTGGCTGAGGGTTCCTATGGCTACACCTTC. This gives the protein CASSLAEGSYGYTF.

This clone has a single count. The J gene is TRBJ2-7, the V gene TRBV30; 13 nucleotides align to TRBD2. The germline gives CDR1 GTSNPN, CDR2 SVGIG (reference sequence). Losses at the gene ends were 2 bases for V and 2 bases for J; bases not matched to a gene: 3. This CDR3 is 15 amino acids long. CDR3 loop: CAWSSGTSGTYEQYF. Written as DNA, the CDR3 is TGTGCCTGGAGTTCCGGGACTAGCGGGACCTACGAGCAGTACTTC.

The chain couples TRBV5-1 to TRBJ1-3; no definite D call. The CDR3 contains 14 residues. The germline V gene encodes CDR1 SGHRS and CDR2 YFSETQ. Trimming pared 0 bases from V and 4 bases from J, leaving 8 bases between. CDR3 region: CASSLAGRGNTIYF. The CDR3 DNA reads TGCGCCAGCAGCTTGGCCGGGAGGGGAAACACCATATATTTT.

This clone was observed a single time. The chain has TRBV4-3 and TRBJ1-3; D unresolved. The CDR3 sequence is 16 residues long. Germline V gene lookup returns CDR1 LGHNA and CDR2 YSLEER. V was shortened by 0 bases and J by 0 bases, with 9 bases between the two germline ends. DNA for the CDR3: TGCGCCAGCAGCCAAGATGCAGGCTACTCTGGAAACACCATATATTTT. Encoded protein: CASSQDAGYSGNTIYF.

The chain couples TRBV2 to TRBJ1-3; 7 bases agree with TRBD1. V lost 5 bases, J lost 1 base, and 2 bases stayed unmatched. The CDR3 consists of 14 residues. The germline V gene has CDR1 SNHLY and CDR2 FYNNEI. CDR3 in amino acids: CASSSQGSGNTIYF. Written as DNA, the CDR3 is TGTGCCAGCAGTTCACAGGGGTCTGGAAACACCATATATTTT.

This rearrangement joins TRBV7-2 to TRBJ2-5, with D possibly matching TRBD1 (5 bases). Germline V gives CDR1 SGHTA, CDR2 FQGNSA. The germline V and J ends were trimmed by 2 bases and 5 bases, with 12 bases remaining between them. This CDR3 is built from 14 residues. The CDR3 DNA reads as TGTGCCAGCAGCTTATGGGGCTCCGGGGAGACCCAGTACTTC. Translation: CASSLWGSGETQYF.

This clone showed up just once. The genes are TRBV29-1 and TRBJ1-2; D perhaps matches TRBD1 (5 bases). Trimming removed 7 bases from V and 4 bases from J, with 19 bases in between. CDR3 length: 14 residues. Germline V lookup: CDR1 SQVTM, CDR2 ANQGSEA. CDR3 residues: CSATPGSGIYGYTF. The CDR3 DNA is TGCAGCGCCACCCCCGGGTCAGGGATCTATGGCTACACCTTC.

The chain uses TRBV5-1 and TRBJ2-1; D may be TRBD2 (6 bases). Looked up from germline, CDR1 is SGHRS and CDR2 is YFSETQ. CDR3 size: 14 residues. V was shortened by 4 bases and J by 7 bases, with 15 bases between the two germline ends. The CDR3 DNA sequence: TGCGCCAGCAGCCCTTTGGCGGGACGAAATGAGCAGTTCTTC. This translates into CASSPLAGRNEQFF.

This chain uses TRBV9 with TRBJ2-7; 10 nucleotides match TRBD2. The CDR3 totals 15 residues. V lost 4 bases to trimming and J lost 4 bases; unmatched junction nucleotides: 8. Germline V lookup: CDR1 SGDLS, CDR2 YYNGEE. The CDR3, as DNA: TGTGCCAGCAGCCTCCAAGCGGGAGGGCCTTACGAGCAGTACTTC. Amino acids: CASSLQAGGPYEQYF. Full variable domain (remainder filled in from reference TRBV9 and TRBJ2-7): DSGVTQTPKHLITATGQRVTLRCSPRSGDLSVYWYQQSLDQGLQFLIQYYNGEERAKGNILERFSAQQFPDLHSELNLSSLELGDSALYFCASSLQAGGPYEQYFGPGTRLTVT.

This clone was observed a few times. The chain uses TRBV7-6 and TRBJ1-5, with D unresolved. CDR1 and CDR2 (germline): SGHVS, FNYEAQ. Trimming cost V 1 base and J 5 bases, with 6 bases left between them. CDR3 length: 13 amino acids. CDR3 nucleotide sequence: TGTGCCAGCAGCTTAGACGGTCATCAGCCCCAGCATTTT. Protein product: CASSLDGHQPQHF.

The rearrangement joins TRBV27 to TRBJ2-3, with 9 bases identical to TRBD2. After removal of 5 bases from V and 3 bases from J, the junction contained 12 bases not matched to a gene. CDR3 size: 17 residues. In germline, CDR1 is MNHEY, CDR2 SMNVEV (reference sequence). The CDR3 nucleotides read TGTGCCAGCAGTATTCTATGGCGGGAGGGGGGTACAGATACGCAGTATTTT. This encodes CASSILWREGGTDTQYF.

The V call is TRBV30, the J call TRBJ1-2; possibly TRBD1 for D (5 bases). This CDR3 has 14 residues. Trimming took off 1 base at V and 4 bases at J, with 13 bases between the two ends. Looked up from germline, CDR1 is GTSNPN and CDR2 is SVGIG (reference sequence). The CDR3 region is CAWSAPGYLYGYTF. The CDR3 coding sequence is TGTGCCTGGAGTGCCCCAGGGTATCTCTATGGCTACACCTTC.

This chain links TRBV3-1 (or the pseudogene TRBV3-2) with TRBJ1-6; 10 positions agree with TRBD1. With 1 base clipped from V and 13 bases from J, the junction kept 10 bases outside the gene matches. This CDR3 contains 16 residues. Germline CDR1 and CDR2: LGHDT and YNNKEL (reference sequence). The CDR3 loop is CASSQAWGDRGSPLHF. CDR3 DNA: TGTGCCAGCAGCCAAGCCTGGGGGGACAGGGGTTCGCCCCTCCACTTT.

The J gene is TRBJ2-3, the V gene TRBV29-1, with D perhaps matching TRBD2 (5 bases). This CDR3 spans 14 amino acids. The V end lost 3 bases, the J end lost 1 base, and 11 bases lay between the germline ends. The germline CDR1 and CDR2 sequences are SQVTM and ANQGSEA. The CDR3 reads CSVDRELGTDTQYF. In nucleotides, the CDR3 is TGCAGCGTTGATAGGGAGCTCGGCACAGATACGCAGTATTTT.

The rearrangement links TRBV5-4 to TRBJ2-7; no clear D gene. Deletions cut 3 bases from V and 0 bases from J, with 13 bases between. The CDR3 consists of 15 residues. Looked up from germline, CDR1 is SGHNT and CDR2 is YYREEE (reference sequence). CDR3 loop: CASSSQISSSYEQYF. Written as DNA, the CDR3 is TGTGCCAGCAGCTCACAGATATCCAGCTCCTACGAGCAGTACTTC.

This clone has just a few counts. The chain uses TRBV7-9 and TRBJ1-3; no clear D. With 2 bases removed from V and 0 bases from J, the gap between germline ends came to 8 bases. The germline V gene encodes CDR1 SEHNR and CDR2 FQNEAQ (reference sequence). The CDR3 is 15 amino acids. The CDR3 sequence is CASSLLAASGNTIYF. CDR3 coding DNA: TGTGCCAGCAGCTTATTGGCTGCCTCTGGAAACACCATATATTTT.

The chain is built from TRBV18 and TRBJ1-1, with D maybe TRBD1 (5 bases). V was shortened by 1 base and J by 4 bases, with 13 bases between the two germline ends. This CDR3 contains 15 residues. CDR1 is KGHSH, CDR2 LQKENI, per germline. CDR3 nucleotides: TGTGCCAGCTCACCACAGGGGCAGGAGGGCACTGAAGCTTTCTTT. Its translation is CASSPQGQEGTEAFF.